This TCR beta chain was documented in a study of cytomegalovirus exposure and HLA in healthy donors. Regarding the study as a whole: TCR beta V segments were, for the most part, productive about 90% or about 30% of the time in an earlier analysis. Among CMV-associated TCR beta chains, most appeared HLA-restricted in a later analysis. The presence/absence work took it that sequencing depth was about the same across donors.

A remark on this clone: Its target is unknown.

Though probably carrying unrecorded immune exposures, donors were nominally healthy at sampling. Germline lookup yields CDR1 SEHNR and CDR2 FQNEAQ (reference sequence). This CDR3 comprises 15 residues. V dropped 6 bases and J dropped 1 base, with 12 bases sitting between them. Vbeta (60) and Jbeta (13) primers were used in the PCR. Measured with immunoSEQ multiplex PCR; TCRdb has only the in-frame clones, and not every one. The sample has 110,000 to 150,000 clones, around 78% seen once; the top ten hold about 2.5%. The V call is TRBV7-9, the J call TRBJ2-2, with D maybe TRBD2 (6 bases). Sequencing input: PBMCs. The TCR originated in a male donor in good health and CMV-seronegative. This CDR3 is CASRYGGRNTGELFF. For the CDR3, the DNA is TGTGCCAGCAGATATGGAGGGCGGAACACCGGGGAGCTGTTTTTT. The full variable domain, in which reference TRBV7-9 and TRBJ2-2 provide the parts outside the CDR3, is DTGVSQNPRHKITKRGQNVTFRCDPISEHNRLYWYRQTLGQGPEFLTYFQNEAQLEKSRLLSDRFSAERPKGSFSTLEIQRTEQGDSAMYLCASRYGGRNTGELFFGEGSRLTVL.